The 24 T cell receptor beta chains below were found in one sample sequenced in a study of response to subunit inactivated influenza vaccine. One entry per CDR3 protein results from TCRdb running MiXCR on the RT-PCR reads. Among 530,000 or so distinct CDR3 sequences, approximately 24% were seen once, and the ten largest hold under 2.5%. This material consisted of CD4+ T cells sorted from PBMCs, taken 5 days after vaccination. The receptor source for this set is a man aged 50-59 years who received an inactivated influenza vaccine.

This clonotype appeared a few times. V usage is TRBV7-7 and J usage is TRBJ2-1; no definite D call. The ends were cut back, 5 bases at V and 7 bases at J, with 12 bases in the middle. The CDR3 has 13 amino acids. Germline V lookup: CDR1 SSHAT, CDR2 FNYEAQ (reference sequence). Here the CDR3 reads CASSPDSENEQFF. Written as DNA, the CDR3 is TGTGCCAGCAGCCCAGACTCGGAGAATGAGCAGTTCTTC.

The sample holds a few counts of this clonotype. This sequence joins TRBV11-2 and TRBJ2-7; D not certain. V lost 5 bases and J lost 2, with 10 bases in between. CDR3 length: 13 residues. Germline V gene sequence: CDR1 SGHAT, CDR2 FQNNGV. The DNA for the CDR3 is TGTGCCAGCAGCCAACCCATTGCCTACGAGCAGTACTTC. This encodes CASSQPIAYEQYF.

The chain uses TRBV20-1 and TRBJ1-4; D is unresolved. Germline CDR1 and CDR2: DFQATT and SNEGSKA (reference sequence). The V and J ends lost 0 bases and 2 bases respectively, with 16 bases between them. The CDR3 has 17 amino acids. CDR3 nucleotide sequence: TGCAGTGCTAGAGATCCCAGATTGGCTGGGACTAATGAAAAACTGTTTTTT. This translates into CSARDPRLAGTNEKLFF.

This clonotype was counted only a few times. J is TRBJ1-1 and V is TRBV29-1; D perhaps matches TRBD1 (5 bases). The CDR3 contains 17 residues. Trimming took 0 bases from V and 0 from J, leaving 17 bases between them. Germline lookup yields CDR1 SQVTM and CDR2 ANQGSEA. The CDR3 here is CSVEETRQFSVNTEAFF. CDR3 sequence (DNA): TGCAGCGTTGAAGAGACCCGACAGTTTTCCGTGAACACTGAAGCTTTCTTT.

The chain couples TRBV5-1 to TRBJ2-5; D gene ambiguous. V lost 3 bases and J lost 4, with 10 bases in between. Germline CDR1 and CDR2: SGHRS and YFSETQ. This CDR3 is built from 13 residues. The CDR3 loop reads CASSSLNSETQYF. Here the CDR3 DNA reads TGCGCCAGCAGCTCGTTGAATTCAGAGACCCAGTACTTC.

This clonotype was counted a single time. The chain couples TRBV4-1 to TRBJ2-1; 15 bases align to TRBD2. CDR1 is MGHRA and CDR2 is YSYEKL in the germline V gene. This CDR3 spans 18 amino acids. J gave up 5 bases and V 4 bases, and 9 bases lay outside the gene matches. CDR3 in amino acids: CASSRGLAGGGANNEQFF. The CDR3 DNA follows: TGCGCCAGCAGCCGGGGACTAGCGGGGGGAGGGGCTAACAATGAGCAGTTCTTC.

The V call is TRBV30, the J call TRBJ2-3, with D perhaps matching TRBD1 or TRBD2 (6 bases each). The CDR3 runs to 15 residues. CDR1 is GTSNPN and CDR2 is SVGIG in the germline V gene (reference sequence). V gave up 5 bases and J gave up 11 bases, with 26 bases separating them. The CDR3 nucleotides read TGTGCCTGGTCCCCAGGTCTTGGGGGGCTCAAAGGGCAGTATTTT. Translation gives CAWSPGLGGLKGQYF.

The chain combines TRBV5-1 with TRBJ2-1; 16 nucleotides agree with TRBD2. Per the germline V gene, CDR1 is SGHRS and CDR2 is YFSETQ. Losses at the gene ends were 0 bases for V and 12 bases for J; bases not matched to a gene: 6. The CDR3 is 16 amino acids. The CDR3, as DNA: TGCGCCAGCAGCTTGGAGGGACTAGCGGGAGGGGCCGGGCAGTTCTTC. Encoded protein: CASSLEGLAGGAGQFF.

The CDR3, as DNA: TGTGCCAGCAGTGGGGGTTTTGGAGCGGGGGGGCTTCGAGAGACCCAGTACTTC. This encodes CASSGGFGAGGLRETQYF. The gene calls are TRBV28 and TRBJ2-5, with 10 bases identical to TRBD2. The trim removed 5 bases at V and 4 bases at J, leaving 16 bases unmatched. This CDR3 is built from 18 residues. Germline V gene data show CDR1 as MDHEN and CDR2 as SYDVKM.

This clonotype showed up just a few times. The CDR3 reads CASSERQGATDTQYF. The DNA for the CDR3 is TGTGCCAGCAGTGAGAGACAGGGGGCAACAGATACGCAGTATTTT. The chain combines TRBV25-1 with TRBJ2-3, with 10 positions matching TRBD1. Losses at the gene ends were 3 bases for V and 3 bases for J; bases not matched to a gene: 3. The CDR3 runs to 15 residues. The V gene's germline CDR1 is MGHDK and CDR2 SYGVNS.

This clonotype has just a few counts. The gene calls are TRBV20-1 and TRBJ2-5; D uncertain. V shed 1 base and J shed 3 bases, with 12 bases lying between them. The germline V gene has CDR1 DFQATT and CDR2 SNEGSKA (reference sequence). CDR3 size: 14 residues. The CDR3 protein is CSARGMTGEETQYF. In DNA form, the CDR3 reads TGCAGTGCTAGAGGGATGACTGGTGAAGAGACCCAGTACTTC.

This chain links TRBV5-1 with TRBJ2-5; TRBD1 might be the D (5 bases). CDR3 length: 14 residues. Germline-derived CDR1 and CDR2 are SGHRS and YFSETQ. V was trimmed by 4 bases and J by 2 bases, leaving 12 bases between them. The CDR3 region has the DNA TGCGCCAGCAGCCCTGGGGCTCCACAAGAGACCCAGTACTTC. This encodes CASSPGAPQETQYF.

This clonotype appeared a few times. The rearrangement joins TRBV12-3 or TRBV12-4 to TRBJ1-4, with D possibly matching TRBD1 (5 bases). The CDR3 is 14 residues long. V lost 1 base and J lost 8, with 11 bases in between. The CDR3 protein is CASSLGGAGEKLFF. CDR3 in DNA: TGTGCCAGCAGTTTAGGAGGGGCGGGAGAAAAACTGTTTTTT.

A single count supports this clonotype. The CDR3 loop is CATADRENEKLFF. The CDR3 DNA reads as TGTGCGACCGCAGACAGGGAGAACGAAAAACTGTTTTTT. V usage is TRBV10-3 and J usage is TRBJ1-4; the match to TRBD1 covers 7 bases. The CDR3 loop spans 13 amino acids. Per germline, CDR1 ENHRY and CDR2 SYGVKD.

The chain couples TRBV6-1 to TRBJ2-3, with 8 bases lining up with TRBD2. The V and J ends lost 4 bases and 2 bases, in that order; junction bases with no gene match: 17. Germline V gene lookup returns CDR1 MNHNS and CDR2 SASEGT. CDR3 length equals 19 residues. CDR3 DNA sequence: TGTGCCAGCAGTGGACAGCGTGTCAGCGGGGGAACTACCACAGATACGCAGTATTTT. Translating it yields CASSGQRVSGGTTTDTQYF.

The chain carries TRBV29-1 and TRBJ2-3; unclear D gene. The CDR3 has 13 residues. CDR1 and CDR2 from the germline V gene are SQVTM and ANQGSEA. Trimming shortened V by 3 bases and J by 1 base, and 8 bases separated the two germline ends. CDR3 DNA sequence: TGCAGCGTTGATCCGAGCGGCACAGATACGCAGTATTTT. It encodes CSVDPSGTDTQYF.

This clonotype was counted between two and nine times. The chain couples TRBV6-5 to TRBJ2-3; no reliable D call. V lost 5 bases and J 1 base, leaving 10 bases between the germline ends. The CDR3 covers 14 residues. The V gene's germline CDR1 is MNHEY and CDR2 SVGAGI. For the CDR3, the DNA is TGTGCCAGCAGTAACCCTCGGGGCACAGATACGCAGTATTTT. It translates to CASSNPRGTDTQYF.

The V and J genes are TRBV28 and TRBJ1-2; the D gene is possibly TRBD1 (6 bases). Trimming left V 4 bases short and J 8 bases short, with 11 bases between. This CDR3 is 12 amino acids long. Germline-derived CDR1 and CDR2 are MDHEN and SYDVKM. The CDR3 region has the DNA TGTGCCAGCAGTTCCCAGGGGTGGGGCTACACCTTC. It codes for CASSSQGWGYTF.

This rearrangement joins TRBV12-3 or TRBV12-4 to TRBJ1-5, with D maybe TRBD1 (5 bases). Trimming stripped 5 bases from V and 7 bases from J, with 9 bases between. The CDR3 is 12 amino acids. The DNA of the CDR3 is TGTGCCAGCAGTACGGGGACCCAGCCCCAGCATTTT. Its protein product is CASSTGTQPQHF.

There are a few counts of this clonotype. The gene calls are TRBV20-1 and TRBJ1-1; D perhaps matches TRBD1 (5 bases). This CDR3 comprises 14 residues. Germline loops: CDR1 DFQATT, CDR2 SNEGSKA (reference sequence). Trimming took off 6 bases at V and 1 base at J, with 15 bases between the two ends. The CDR3, as DNA: TGCAGTGCCAAGGAGGCGGGGGAGAACACTGAAGCTTTCTTT. It yields the protein CSAKEAGENTEAFF.

The V and J genes are TRBV5-1 and TRBJ2-1, with 9 bases identical to TRBD2. J gave up 6 bases and V 0 bases, and 7 bases lay outside the gene matches. Germline CDR1 reads SGHRS; CDR2 reads YFSETQ. This CDR3 spans 16 amino acids. The CDR3 protein is CASSLGAGGPLNEQFF. The CDR3 nucleotides are TGCGCCAGCAGCTTGGGTGCGGGAGGGCCCCTCAATGAGCAGTTCTTC.

The chain recombines TRBV6-5 with TRBJ1-5; no clear D. CDR3 size: 18 residues. Germline lookup yields CDR1 MNHEY and CDR2 SVGAGI. Deletions cut 2 bases from V and 1 base from J, with 18 bases between. The CDR3 nucleotides are TGTGCCAGCAGTTACCCACCTAGCTCGGATAAAAGCAATCAGCCCCAGCATTTT. Translated, it gives CASSYPPSSDKSNQPQHF.

This clonotype was observed a handful of times. The V and J genes are TRBV20-1 and TRBJ1-1; D gene ambiguous. The length of the CDR3 is 13 residues. Germline CDR1 and CDR2: DFQATT and SNEGSKA (reference sequence). Trimming took off 1 base at V and 1 base at J, with 7 bases between the two ends. CDR3 in DNA: TGCAGTGCTAGAGGTTACTCGAACACTGAAGCTTTCTTT. Translation: CSARGYSNTEAFF.

This clonotype has more than one count but fewer than ten. This chain joins TRBV2 and TRBJ2-3, with TRBD2 matching over 12 bases. J was trimmed by 8 bases and V by 8 bases; bases with no gene match: 14. The CDR3 loop spans 16 amino acids. In germline, CDR1 is SNHLY, CDR2 FYNNEI. The CDR3 DNA reads as TGTGCCAGCTCCGCTGAGACTAGCGGGAGTGTAGGTACGCAGTATTTT. Its protein is CASSAETSGSVGTQYF.